Given below is one T cell receptor beta chain in context. This record belongs to a study of blood T cell repertoires in COVID-19. A Seattle source enrolled patients during active infection and followed them longitudinally. In the authors' methods: How many nucleated cells were present was estimated from reference gene primer amplification. Generated by immunoSEQ multiplex PCR, the TCRdb table keeps only in-frame clones and is missing some. V, J and clone size are taken as reported in that table, and D and trimming were inferred from the DNA itself. The table lists more than 300,000 clones, around 87% of them singletons. The specimen was peripheral blood. This TCR was sampled from a woman in her twenties or thirties with COVID-19, enrolled during active disease.

The CDR3: CASSLALTTNEKLFF. The CDR3 DNA reads TGCGCCAGCAGCTTGGCCCTTACAACTAATGAAAAACTGTTTTTT. The chain combines TRBV5-1 with TRBJ1-4; D uncertain. Germline assignment: CDR1 SGHRS and CDR2 YFSETQ. CDR3 size: 15 residues. V was clipped by 0 bases and J by 0 bases, with 6 bases between them.